This T cell receptor beta chain was profiled in a study of blood T cell repertoires in COVID-19. Study context: Whether acute or convalescent, the COVID-19 samples came from the United States, Italy and Spain. Nucleic acid was either cDNA or gDNA, and it came from T cells, B-cell-depleted T cells, or PBMCs.

Study processing details: Reference gene primer amplification in the assay estimated nucleated cell counts. Clones were read by immunoSEQ multiplex PCR, and TCRdb kept only the in-frame ones, dropping some. The V and J calls and the clone size are those of that table, but D and trimming were determined from the DNA. This table holds about 170,000 clones, 65% to 85% found once. Per the germline V gene, CDR1 is SGDLS and CDR2 is YYNGEE. The CDR3 loop spans 16 amino acids. Trimming removed 4 bases at V and 0 bases at J, with 16 bases between. Clinical history as reported by participants underpinned cohort assignment.

This chain connects TRBV9 to TRBJ1-1; D perhaps matches TRBD1 (5 bases). The sequenced sample consisted of PBMCs or T cells enriched from blood (not recorded which). The source is a woman aged 45-59 years in a cohort exposed to, infected with or recovered from COVID-19 (not recorded which). The CDR3 region is CASSPQARTLNTEAFF. CDR3 DNA sequence: TGTGCCAGCAGCCCCCAAGCTAGGACATTGAACACTGAAGCTTTCTTT.